Below, 3 T cell receptor beta chains from the same sample are listed, as sequenced in a study of blood T cell repertoires in COVID-19. This table comes from immunoSEQ multiplex PCR, and its TCRdb copy is limited to in-frame clones, with some not included. The sample has roughly 100,000 clones, roughly two thirds seen once; the top ten hold more than 0.8%. Sequences were obtained from peripheral blood. These TCRs come from a human donor with acute or convalescent COVID-19. The donor label of this sample is uncertain.

This clone was recorded once. The rearrangement joins TRBV30 to TRBJ1-1; no reliable D call. Germline CDR1 GTSNPN, CDR2 SVGIG (reference sequence). CDR3 length: 14 amino acids. V gave up 7 bases and J gave up 6 bases, with 21 bases separating them. The CDR3 is CASRSAVGWAEAFF. The CDR3 DNA sequence: TGTGCCTCCCGGTCGGCAGTCGGGTGGGCTGAAGCTTTCTTT.

The V and J genes are TRBV12-5 and TRBJ2-1; 11 bases match TRBD2. CDR3 size: 16 residues. The V gene's germline CDR1 is LGHNT and CDR2 FRNRAP. The junction had 11 bases not matched to a gene; V was cut back by 5 bases and J by 8 bases. CDR3 loop: CASGPVAGGPGYEQFF. For the CDR3, the DNA is TGTGCTAGTGGTCCGGTAGCGGGGGGGCCCGGCTATGAGCAGTTCTTC.

This clone was found once. This chain connects TRBV4-1 to TRBJ2-1, with TRBD2 as a possible D gene (5 bases). V was pared by 1 base and J by 1 base, with 11 bases between. The CDR3 contains 16 residues. CDR1 and CDR2 (germline): MGHRA, YSYEKL. The CDR3: CASSQVDLMSYNEQFF. The CDR3 DNA is TGCGCCAGCAGCCAAGTGGACTTGATGTCCTACAATGAGCAGTTCTTC.